Listed below are T cell receptor beta chains from one sample, sequenced in a study of blood T cell repertoires in COVID-19. Only in-frame clones appear in the TCRdb table, and some are missing; sequencing was by immunoSEQ multiplex PCR. Found here are roughly 91,000 clones, around 82% of them singletons; the top ten hold 0.95% to 1.5%. The sample was peripheral blood. Every receptor here comes from a woman older than 75 with acute or convalescent COVID-19. Both conserved end residues are part of each CDR3. The order of the fields is D gene, V gene, J gene, clone size, CDR3 protein, CDR3 DNA. D genes are given only for firm matches. Not all rows give a size; the values are once, few, many and, for expanded clones, a class.

d_gene: TRBD2; v_gene: TRBV28; j_gene: TRBJ2-1; abundance: .; CDR3aa: CASTKSGTSAYNEQFF; CDR3nt: TGTGCCAGCACTAAATCCGGGACTAGCGCCTACAATGAGCAGTTCTTC
d_gene: TRBD2; v_gene: TRBV5-1; j_gene: TRBJ2-1; abundance: .; CDR3aa: CASLGGAYNEQFF; CDR3nt: TGCGCCAGTCTCGGGGGGGCCTACAATGAGCAGTTCTTC
d_gene: .; v_gene: TRBV19; j_gene: TRBJ1-5; abundance: .; CDR3aa: CASGRYLQGTGSNQPQHF; CDR3nt: TGTGCCAGCGGACGATACCTACAGGGCACGGGCTCCAATCAGCCCCAGCATTTT
d_gene: .; v_gene: TRBV7-8; j_gene: TRBJ2-1; abundance: .; CDR3aa: CASSLPPFGEQRDEQFF; CDR3nt: TGTGCCAGCAGCTTACCCCCTTTCGGGGAGCAGCGCGATGAGCAGTTCTTC
d_gene: TRBD1; v_gene: TRBV28; j_gene: TRBJ1-2; abundance: .; CDR3aa: CASSKGLGQGSGYTF; CDR3nt: TGTGCCAGCAGTAAAGGTCTCGGACAGGGAAGTGGCTACACCTTC
d_gene: TRBD2; v_gene: TRBV28; j_gene: TRBJ2-1; abundance: .; CDR3aa: CASRVSGSSYNEQFF; CDR3nt: TGTGCCAGCAGGGTTAGCGGGAGCTCCTACAATGAGCAGTTCTTC
d_gene: .; v_gene: TRBV6-6; j_gene: TRBJ2-7; abundance: .; CDR3aa: CASSVDSTREQYF; CDR3nt: TGTGCCAGCAGTGTTGACAGCACGCGGGAGCAGTACTTC
d_gene: .; v_gene: TRBV6-5; j_gene: TRBJ2-7; abundance: .; CDR3aa: CASSPLSPSYEQYF; CDR3nt: TGTGCCAGCAGTCCCCTGTCCCCTTCCTACGAGCAGTACTTC
d_gene: .; v_gene: TRBV12-3/TRBV12-4; j_gene: TRBJ1-1; abundance: .; CDR3aa: CASSLKRNTEAFF; CDR3nt: TGTGCCAGCAGTTTAAAGAGGAACACTGAAGCTTTCTTT
d_gene: TRBD1; v_gene: TRBV5-6; j_gene: TRBJ1-1; abundance: few; CDR3aa: CASSSTGAPRNTEAFF; CDR3nt: TGTGCCAGCAGCTCCACAGGGGCCCCACGGAACACTGAAGCTTTCTTT
d_gene: .; v_gene: TRBV5-5; j_gene: TRBJ2-1; abundance: .; CDR3aa: CASSVDLSSYNEQFF; CDR3nt: TGTGCCAGCAGCGTGGACTTAAGCTCCTACAATGAGCAGTTCTTC
d_gene: .; v_gene: TRBV3-1/TRBV3-2; j_gene: TRBJ2-5; abundance: .; CDR3aa: CASSDPGRMEETQYF; CDR3nt: TGTGCCAGCAGCGACCCGGGGAGGATGGAAGAGACCCAGTACTTC
d_gene: .; v_gene: TRBV6-5; j_gene: TRBJ2-5; abundance: .; CDR3aa: CASNRTPQYF; CDR3nt: TGTGCCAGCAATCGGACACCCCAGTACTTC
d_gene: .; v_gene: TRBV10-1; j_gene: TRBJ1-1; abundance: .; CDR3aa: CASVIQVHWEAFF; CDR3nt: TGCGCCAGCGTCATCCAGGTCCACTGGGAAGCTTTCTTT
d_gene: TRBD2; v_gene: TRBV3-1/TRBV3-2; j_gene: TRBJ2-3; abundance: .; CDR3aa: CASSQLPSGRHTDTQYF; CDR3nt: TGTGCCAGCAGCCAACTTCCTAGCGGGCGTCACACAGATACGCAGTATTTT
d_gene: .; v_gene: TRBV6-5; j_gene: TRBJ1-1; abundance: .; CDR3aa: CASSTPAEAFF; CDR3nt: TGTGCCAGCAGTACCCCAGCTGAAGCTTTCTTT
d_gene: TRBD2; v_gene: TRBV19; j_gene: TRBJ2-2; abundance: once; CDR3aa: CASSPRLAGGGELFF; CDR3nt: TGTGCCAGTAGTCCACGACTAGCGGGGGGCGGGGAGCTGTTTTTT
d_gene: TRBD1; v_gene: TRBV12-3/TRBV12-4; j_gene: TRBJ1-5; abundance: .; CDR3aa: CASSWTGNQPQHF; CDR3nt: TGTGCCAGCAGTTGGACAGGGAATCAGCCCCAGCATTTT